This entry features one TCR beta chain sequence. This sample is part of a study of blood T cell repertoires in COVID-19. V shed 4 bases and J shed 5 bases, with 18 bases lying between them. The germline CDR1 and CDR2 sequences are SNHLY and FYNNEI. CDR3 size: 16 residues. The authors' processing: Amplification of reference gene primers provided the estimated nucleated cell counts. The protocol was immunoSEQ multiplex PCR, while the TCRdb copy is restricted to in-frame clones and leaves out a portion. That table supplies the V and J calls and clone size; D and trimming were determined from the DNA. This sample has 85,000 to 120,000 clones, with 87% found just once.

Material for sequencing was peripheral blood. This receptor was obtained from a man aged 50-60 years with active COVID-19. The chain employs TRBV2 and TRBJ1-5; D may be TRBD1 (6 bases). CDR3 bases: TGTGCCAGCAGTGTAAGGGGGTGGATACGCGATCAGCCCCAGCATTTT. Translating gives CASSVRGWIRDQPQHF.